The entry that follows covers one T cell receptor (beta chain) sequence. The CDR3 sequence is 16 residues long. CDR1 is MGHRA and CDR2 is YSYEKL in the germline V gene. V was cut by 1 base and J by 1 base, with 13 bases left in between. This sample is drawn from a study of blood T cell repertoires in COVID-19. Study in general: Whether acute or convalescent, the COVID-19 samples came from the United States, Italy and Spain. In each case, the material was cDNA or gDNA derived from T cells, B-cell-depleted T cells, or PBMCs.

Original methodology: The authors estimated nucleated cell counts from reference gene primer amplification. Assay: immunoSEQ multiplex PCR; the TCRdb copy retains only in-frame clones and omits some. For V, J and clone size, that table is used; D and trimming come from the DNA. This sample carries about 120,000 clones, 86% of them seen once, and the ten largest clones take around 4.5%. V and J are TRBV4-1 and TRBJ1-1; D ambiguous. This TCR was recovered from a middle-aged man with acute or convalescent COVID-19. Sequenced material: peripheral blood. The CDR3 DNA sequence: TGCGCCAGCAGCCAAGGTCTTTGGGCGGGGAACACTGAAGCTTTCTTT. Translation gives CASSQGLWAGNTEAFF.